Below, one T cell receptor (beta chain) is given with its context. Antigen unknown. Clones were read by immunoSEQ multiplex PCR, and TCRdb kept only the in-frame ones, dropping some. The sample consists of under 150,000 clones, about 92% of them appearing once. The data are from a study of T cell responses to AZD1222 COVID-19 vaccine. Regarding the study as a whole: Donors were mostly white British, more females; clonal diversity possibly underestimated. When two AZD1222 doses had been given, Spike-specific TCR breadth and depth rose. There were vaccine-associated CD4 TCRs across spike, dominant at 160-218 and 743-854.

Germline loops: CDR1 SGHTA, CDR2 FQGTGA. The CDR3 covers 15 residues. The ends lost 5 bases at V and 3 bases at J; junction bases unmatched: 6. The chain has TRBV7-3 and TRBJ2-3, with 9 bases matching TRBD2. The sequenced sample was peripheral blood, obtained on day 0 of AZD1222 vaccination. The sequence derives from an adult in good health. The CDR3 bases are TGTGCCAGCAGCCCTGTAGCGGGAGAGACAGATACGCAGTATTTT. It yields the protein CASSPVAGETDTQYF.